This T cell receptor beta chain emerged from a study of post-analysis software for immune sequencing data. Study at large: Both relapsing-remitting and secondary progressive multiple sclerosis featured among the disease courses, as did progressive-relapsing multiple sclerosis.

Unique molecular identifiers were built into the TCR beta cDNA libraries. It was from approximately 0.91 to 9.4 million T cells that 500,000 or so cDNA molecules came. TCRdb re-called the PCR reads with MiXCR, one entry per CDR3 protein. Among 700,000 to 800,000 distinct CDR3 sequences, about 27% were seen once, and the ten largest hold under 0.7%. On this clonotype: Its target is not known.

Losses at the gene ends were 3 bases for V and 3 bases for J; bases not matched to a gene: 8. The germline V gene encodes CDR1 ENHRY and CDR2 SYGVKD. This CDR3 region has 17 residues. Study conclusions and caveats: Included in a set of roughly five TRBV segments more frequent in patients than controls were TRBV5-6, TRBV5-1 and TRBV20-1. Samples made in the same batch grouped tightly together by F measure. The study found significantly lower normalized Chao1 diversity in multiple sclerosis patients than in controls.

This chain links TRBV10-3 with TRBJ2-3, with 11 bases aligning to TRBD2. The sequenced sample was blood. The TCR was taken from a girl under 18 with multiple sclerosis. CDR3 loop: CAISDPTSGEMTDTQYF. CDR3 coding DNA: TGTGCCATCAGTGACCCGACTAGCGGGGAGATGACAGATACGCAGTATTTT.